This T cell receptor beta chain was recorded in a study of control samples from healthy donors and cancer patients. Clones were sequenced by immunoSEQ multiplex PCR, and TCRdb holds only the in-frame ones, with some missing. Seen here are 46,000 or so clones, 85% to 95% observed once, and the top ten hold approximately 0.8%. The sequenced sample was PBMCs. This sequence originates from a man aged 30 to 45 with colorectal cancer.

For the CDR3, the DNA is TGTGCCAGCAGCCAACACCGAACTGGAAACACCATATATTTT. This codes for CASSQHRTGNTIYF. This chain uses TRBV3-1 (or the pseudogene TRBV3-2) with TRBJ1-3, with D uncertain. Trimming left V 2 bases short and J 2 bases short, with 7 bases between. CDR1 is LGHDT, CDR2 YNNKEL, per germline (reference sequence). The CDR3 has 14 amino acids.